One TCR beta chain is described in this entry. This table comes from immunoSEQ multiplex PCR, and its TCRdb copy is limited to in-frame clones, with some not included. The sample records around 30,000 clones, 65% to 75% being singletons. The sample originates from a study of early stage breast cancer tumors. Across the study: Samples were sequenced at roughly 10-fold average coverage.

This CDR3 comprises 12 residues. In germline, CDR1 is SGHAT, CDR2 FQNNGV. Trimming took off 0 bases at V and 0 bases at J, with 0 bases between the two ends. The sequenced sample consisted of blood. This chain links TRBV11-2 with TRBJ2-7; D unclear. The sequence was collected from a person between 50 and 60 years old with breast cancer. CDR3 in DNA: TGTGCCAGCAGCTTAGACTCCTACGAGCAGTACTTC. Its protein is CASSLDSYEQYF. The full variable domain, its missing parts supplied by reference TRBV11-2 and TRBJ2-7, is EAGVAQSPRYKIIEKRQSVAFWCNPISGHATLYWYQQILGQGPKLLIQFQNNGVVDDSQLPKDRFSAERLKGVDSTLKIQPAKLEDSAVYLCASSLDSYEQYFGPGTRLTVT.